The entry below gives a single TCR beta chain sequence along with its context. The antigen is undetermined. This CDR3 contains 16 residues. Losses at the gene ends were 0 bases for V and 3 bases for J; bases not matched to a gene: 5. Germline V gene data show CDR1 as LGHNA and CDR2 as YSLEER. TCRdb keeps only in-frame clones here, not all; method: immunoSEQ multiplex PCR. The sample includes 20,000 to 25,000 clones, over 75% seen only once; the top ten take about 5%. This record belongs to a study of a mutant IDH1 vaccine in newly diagnosed glioma. Findings and limits, study-wide: Vaccination elicited immune responses in 93.3% of patients.

Time point specified: baseline, week 1 (first vaccination visit). Treatment meaning: pre-vaccination baseline after standard-of-care therapy. The source is a man in his forties with glioma. V is TRBV4-3 and J is TRBJ2-7; the match to TRBD2 covers 10 bases. Sequencing used PBMCs, obtained from a glioma patient treated with radiotherapy, temozolomide or both. The CDR3 protein is CASSQDRASGSYEQYF. CDR3 sequence (DNA): TGCGCCAGCAGCCAAGATAGGGCTAGCGGGAGCTACGAGCAGTACTTC.